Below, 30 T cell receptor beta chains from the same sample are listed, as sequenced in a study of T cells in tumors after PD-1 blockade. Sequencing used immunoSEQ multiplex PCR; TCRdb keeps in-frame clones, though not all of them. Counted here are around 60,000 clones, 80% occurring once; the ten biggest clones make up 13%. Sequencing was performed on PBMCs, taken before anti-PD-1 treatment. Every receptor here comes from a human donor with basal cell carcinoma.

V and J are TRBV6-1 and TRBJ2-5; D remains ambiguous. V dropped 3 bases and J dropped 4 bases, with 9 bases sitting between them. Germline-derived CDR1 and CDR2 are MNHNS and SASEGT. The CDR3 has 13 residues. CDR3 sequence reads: CASSESVVETQYF. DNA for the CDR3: TGTGCCAGCAGTGAGTCTGTGGTAGAGACCCAGTACTTC.

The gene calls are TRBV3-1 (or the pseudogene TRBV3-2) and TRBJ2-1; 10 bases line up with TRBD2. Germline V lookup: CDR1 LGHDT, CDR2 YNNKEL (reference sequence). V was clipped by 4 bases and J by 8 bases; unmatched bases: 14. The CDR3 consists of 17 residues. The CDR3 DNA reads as TGTGCCAGCAGCCGAACTAGGGCTAGCGGGGGATTTTATGAGCAGTTCTTC. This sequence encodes CASSRTRASGGFYEQFF.

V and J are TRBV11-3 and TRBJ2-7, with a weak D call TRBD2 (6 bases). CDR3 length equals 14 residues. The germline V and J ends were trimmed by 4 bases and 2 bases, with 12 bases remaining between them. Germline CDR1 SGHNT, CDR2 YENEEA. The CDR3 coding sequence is TGTGCCAGCAGCTCGGCTAGCGTCCCCTACGAGCAGTACTTC. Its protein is CASSSASVPYEQYF.

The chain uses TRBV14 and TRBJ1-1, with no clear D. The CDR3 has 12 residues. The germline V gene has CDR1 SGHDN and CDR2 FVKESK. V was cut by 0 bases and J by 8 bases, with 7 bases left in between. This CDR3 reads CASSQDQPEAFF. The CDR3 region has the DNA TGTGCCAGCAGCCAAGATCAGCCAGAAGCTTTCTTT. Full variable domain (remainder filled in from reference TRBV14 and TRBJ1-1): EAGVTQFPSHSVIEKGQTVTLRCDPISGHDNLYWYRRVMGKEIKFLLHFVKESKQDESGMPNNRFLAERTGGTYSTLKVQPAELEDSGVYFCASSQDQPEAFFGQGTRLTVV.

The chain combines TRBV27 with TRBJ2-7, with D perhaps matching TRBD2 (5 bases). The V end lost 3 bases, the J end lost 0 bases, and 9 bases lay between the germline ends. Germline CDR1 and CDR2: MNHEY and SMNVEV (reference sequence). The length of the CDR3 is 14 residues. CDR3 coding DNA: TGTGCCAGCAGTTTTACTAGGGTCTCCTACGAGCAGTACTTC. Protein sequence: CASSFTRVSYEQYF.

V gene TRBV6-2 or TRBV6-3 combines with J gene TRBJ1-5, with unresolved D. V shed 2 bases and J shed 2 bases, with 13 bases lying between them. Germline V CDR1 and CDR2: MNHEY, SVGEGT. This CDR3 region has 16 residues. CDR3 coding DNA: TGTGCCAGCAGTTACGTGGACCCTAGGGGCAATCAGCCCCAGCATTTT. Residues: CASSYVDPRGNQPQHF.

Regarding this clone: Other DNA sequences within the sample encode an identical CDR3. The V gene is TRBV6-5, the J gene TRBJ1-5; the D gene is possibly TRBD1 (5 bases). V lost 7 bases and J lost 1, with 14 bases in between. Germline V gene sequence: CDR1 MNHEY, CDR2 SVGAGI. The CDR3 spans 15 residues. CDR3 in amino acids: CASILQGRSNQPQHF. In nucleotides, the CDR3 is TGTGCCAGCATTCTCCAGGGACGGAGCAATCAGCCCCAGCATTTT.

In nucleotides, the CDR3 is TGTGCCAGCAGTGATGGCAGGGGGGAGACCCAGTACTTC. This encodes CASSDGRGETQYF. V is TRBV6-4 and J is TRBJ2-5; TRBD1 matches at 7 bases. The length of the CDR3 is 13 residues. The V and J ends lost 3 bases and 5 bases, in that order; junction bases with no gene match: 3. The V gene's germline CDR1 is MRHNA and CDR2 SNTAGT.

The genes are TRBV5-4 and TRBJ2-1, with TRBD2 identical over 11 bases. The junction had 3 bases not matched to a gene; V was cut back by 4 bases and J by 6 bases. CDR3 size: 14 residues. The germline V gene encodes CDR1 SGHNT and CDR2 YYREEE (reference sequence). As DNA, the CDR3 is TGTGCCAGCAGCATAGCGGGGGGGCGCAATGAGCAGTTCTTC. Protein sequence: CASSIAGGRNEQFF.

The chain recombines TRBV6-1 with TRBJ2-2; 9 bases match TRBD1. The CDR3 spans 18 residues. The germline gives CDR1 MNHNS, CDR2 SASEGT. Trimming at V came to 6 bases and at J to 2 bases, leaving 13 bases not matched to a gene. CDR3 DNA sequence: TGTGCCAGCAGGGAATCAACAGGGGGCGTTAGAAACACCGGGGAGCTGTTTTTT. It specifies CASRESTGGVRNTGELFF.

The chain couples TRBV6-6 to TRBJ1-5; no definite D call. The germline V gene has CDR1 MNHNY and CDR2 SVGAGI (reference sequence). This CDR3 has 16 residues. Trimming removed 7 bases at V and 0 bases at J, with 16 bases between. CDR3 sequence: CASTPPAGSSNQPQHF. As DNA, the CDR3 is TGTGCCAGCACCCCCCCTGCCGGCAGTAGCAATCAGCCCCAGCATTTT.

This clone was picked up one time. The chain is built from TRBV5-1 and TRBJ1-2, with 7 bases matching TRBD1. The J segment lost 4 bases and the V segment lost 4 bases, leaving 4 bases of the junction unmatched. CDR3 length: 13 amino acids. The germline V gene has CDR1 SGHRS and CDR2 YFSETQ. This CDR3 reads CASSPDRLYGYTF. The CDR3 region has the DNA TGCGCCAGCAGCCCGGACAGGCTCTATGGCTACACCTTC. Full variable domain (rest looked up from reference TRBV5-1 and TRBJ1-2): KAGVTQTPRYLIKTRGQQVTLSCSPISGHRSVSWYQQTPGQGLQFLFEYFSETQRNKGNFPGRFSGRQFSNSRSEMNVSTLELGDSALYLCASSPDRLYGYTFGSGTRLTVV.

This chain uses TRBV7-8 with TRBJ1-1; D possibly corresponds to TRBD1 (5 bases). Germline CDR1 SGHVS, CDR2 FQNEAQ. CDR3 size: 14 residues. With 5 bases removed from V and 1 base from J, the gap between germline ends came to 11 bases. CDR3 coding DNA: TGTGCCAGCAGCCCACCGACAGAGAACACTGAAGCTTTCTTT. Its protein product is CASSPPTENTEAFF.

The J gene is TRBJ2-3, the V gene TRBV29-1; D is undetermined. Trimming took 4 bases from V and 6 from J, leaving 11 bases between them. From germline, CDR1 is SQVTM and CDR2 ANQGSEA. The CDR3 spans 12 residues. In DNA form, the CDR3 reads TGCAGCGTTGTCGGAGATTCGGATACGCAGTATTTT. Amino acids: CSVVGDSDTQYF.

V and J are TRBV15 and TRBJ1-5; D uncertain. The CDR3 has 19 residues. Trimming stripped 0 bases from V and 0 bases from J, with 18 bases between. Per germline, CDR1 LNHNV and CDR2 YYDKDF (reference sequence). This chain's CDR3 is CATSRDWMGGDNSNQPQHF. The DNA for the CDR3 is TGTGCCACCAGCAGAGATTGGATGGGTGGGGATAATAGCAATCAGCCCCAGCATTTT. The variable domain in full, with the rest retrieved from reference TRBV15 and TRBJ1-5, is DAMVIQNPRYQVTQFGKPVTLSCSQTLNHNVMYWYQQKSSQAPKLLFHYYDKDFNNEADTPDNFQSRRPNTSFCFLDIRSPGLGDTAMYLCATSRDWMGGDNSNQPQHFGDGTRLSIL.

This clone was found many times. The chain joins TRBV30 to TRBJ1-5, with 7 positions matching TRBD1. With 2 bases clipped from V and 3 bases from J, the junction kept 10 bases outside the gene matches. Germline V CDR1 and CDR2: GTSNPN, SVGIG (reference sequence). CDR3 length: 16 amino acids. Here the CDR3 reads CAWSPPPGTVNQPQHF. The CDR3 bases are TGTGCCTGGAGTCCTCCACCTGGGACAGTCAATCAGCCCCAGCATTTT.

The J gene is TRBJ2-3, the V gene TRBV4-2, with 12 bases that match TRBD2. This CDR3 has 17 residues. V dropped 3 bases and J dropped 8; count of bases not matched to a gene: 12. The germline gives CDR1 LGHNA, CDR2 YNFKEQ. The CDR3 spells CASSQAGTSGLLGTQYF. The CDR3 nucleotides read TGTGCCAGCAGCCAGGCCGGGACTAGCGGGTTGCTTGGTACGCAGTATTTT.

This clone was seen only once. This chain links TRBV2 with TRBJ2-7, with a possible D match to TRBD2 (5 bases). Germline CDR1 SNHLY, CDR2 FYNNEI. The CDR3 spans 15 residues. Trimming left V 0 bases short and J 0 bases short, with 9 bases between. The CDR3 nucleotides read TGTGCCAGCAGTGAAGCTAGCGCGAGCTCCTACGAGCAGTACTTC. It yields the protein CASSEASASSYEQYF.

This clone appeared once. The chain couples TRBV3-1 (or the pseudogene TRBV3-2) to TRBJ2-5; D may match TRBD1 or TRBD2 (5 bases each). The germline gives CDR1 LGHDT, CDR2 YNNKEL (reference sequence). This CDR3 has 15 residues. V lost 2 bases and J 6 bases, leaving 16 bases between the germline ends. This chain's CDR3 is CASSQWGWVLKTQYF. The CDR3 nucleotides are TGTGCCAGCAGCCAATGGGGGTGGGTCCTGAAGACCCAGTACTTC.

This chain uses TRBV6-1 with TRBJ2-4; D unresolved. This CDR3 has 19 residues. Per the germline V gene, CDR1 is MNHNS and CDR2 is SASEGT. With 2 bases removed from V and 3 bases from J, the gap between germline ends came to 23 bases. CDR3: CASSENHPKDVPDKNIQYF. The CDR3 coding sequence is TGTGCCAGCAGTGAAAACCACCCAAAGGACGTGCCGGACAAAAACATTCAGTACTTC.

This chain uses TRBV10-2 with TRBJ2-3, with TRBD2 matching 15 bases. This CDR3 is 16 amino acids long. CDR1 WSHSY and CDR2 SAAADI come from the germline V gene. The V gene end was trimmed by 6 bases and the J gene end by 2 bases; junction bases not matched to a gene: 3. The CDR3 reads CASRGLAGGSTDTQYF. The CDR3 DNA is TGCGCCAGCAGGGGACTAGCGGGGGGCTCCACAGATACGCAGTATTTT.

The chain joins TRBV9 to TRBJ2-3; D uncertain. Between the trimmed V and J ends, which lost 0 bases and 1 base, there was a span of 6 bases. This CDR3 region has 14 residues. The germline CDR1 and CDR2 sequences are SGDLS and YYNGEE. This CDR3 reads CASSVDPGTDTQYF. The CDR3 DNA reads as TGTGCCAGCAGCGTAGATCCTGGCACAGATACGCAGTATTTT.

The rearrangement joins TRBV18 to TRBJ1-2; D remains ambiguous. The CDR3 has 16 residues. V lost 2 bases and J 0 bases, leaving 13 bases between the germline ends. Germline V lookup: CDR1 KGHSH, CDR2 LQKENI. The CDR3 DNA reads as TGTGCCAGCTCACCAGATCAGACCTTTACTAACTATGGCTACACCTTC. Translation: CASSPDQTFTNYGYTF.

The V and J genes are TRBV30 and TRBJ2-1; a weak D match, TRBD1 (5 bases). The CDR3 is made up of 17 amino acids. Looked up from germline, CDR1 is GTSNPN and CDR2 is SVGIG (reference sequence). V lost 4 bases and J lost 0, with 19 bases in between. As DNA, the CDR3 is TGTGCCTGGACTCATCAGCAGGGATGGGGCTCCTACAATGAGCAGTTCTTC. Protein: CAWTHQQGWGSYNEQFF.

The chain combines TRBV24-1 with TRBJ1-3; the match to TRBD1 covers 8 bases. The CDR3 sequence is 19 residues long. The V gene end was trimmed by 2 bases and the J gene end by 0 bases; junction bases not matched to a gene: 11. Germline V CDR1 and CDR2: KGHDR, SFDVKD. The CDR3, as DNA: TGTGCCACCAGTGATTCATGGGACAGGCCAAAAAACTCTGGAAACACCATATATTTT. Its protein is CATSDSWDRPKNSGNTIYF.

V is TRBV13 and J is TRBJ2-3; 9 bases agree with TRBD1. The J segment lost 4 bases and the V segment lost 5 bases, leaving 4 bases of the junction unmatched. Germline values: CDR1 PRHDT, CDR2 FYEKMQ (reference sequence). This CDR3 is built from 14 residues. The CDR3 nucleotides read TGTGCCAGCAGCCCCCGACAGGGGGCAGATACGCAGTATTTT. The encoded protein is CASSPRQGADTQYF.

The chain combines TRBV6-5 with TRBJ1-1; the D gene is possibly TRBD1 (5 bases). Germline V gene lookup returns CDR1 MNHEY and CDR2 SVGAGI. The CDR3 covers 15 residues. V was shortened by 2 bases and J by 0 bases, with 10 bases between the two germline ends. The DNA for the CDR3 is TGTGCCAGCAGTTACGGGGCCTCCATGAACACTGAAGCTTTCTTT. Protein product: CASSYGASMNTEAFF.

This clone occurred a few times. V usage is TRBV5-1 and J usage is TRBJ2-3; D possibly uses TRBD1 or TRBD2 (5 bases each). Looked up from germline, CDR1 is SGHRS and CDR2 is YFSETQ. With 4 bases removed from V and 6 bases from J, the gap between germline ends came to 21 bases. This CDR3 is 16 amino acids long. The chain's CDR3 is CASSLGMRVGTDTQYF. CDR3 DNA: TGCGCCAGCAGCCTGGGGATGAGGGTGGGGACCGATACGCAGTATTTT.

CDR3 sequence (DNA): TGTGCCAGCAGCCCGCAGGGGGCGCGATATGGCTACACCTTC. This translates into CASSPQGARYGYTF. This chain joins TRBV3-1 (or the pseudogene TRBV3-2) and TRBJ1-2; TRBD1 aligns across 8 bases. V lost 4 bases and J lost 5; bases outside the gene matches: 6. This CDR3 region has 14 residues. Germline CDR1 is LGHDT and CDR2 is YNNKEL (reference sequence).

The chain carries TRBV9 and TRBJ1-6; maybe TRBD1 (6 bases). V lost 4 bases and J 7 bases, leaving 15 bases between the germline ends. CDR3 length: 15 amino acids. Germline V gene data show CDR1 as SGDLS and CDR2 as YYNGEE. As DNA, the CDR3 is TGTGCCAGCAGCCAACTGGACAGTCCAAATTCACCCCTCCACTTT. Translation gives CASSQLDSPNSPLHF.